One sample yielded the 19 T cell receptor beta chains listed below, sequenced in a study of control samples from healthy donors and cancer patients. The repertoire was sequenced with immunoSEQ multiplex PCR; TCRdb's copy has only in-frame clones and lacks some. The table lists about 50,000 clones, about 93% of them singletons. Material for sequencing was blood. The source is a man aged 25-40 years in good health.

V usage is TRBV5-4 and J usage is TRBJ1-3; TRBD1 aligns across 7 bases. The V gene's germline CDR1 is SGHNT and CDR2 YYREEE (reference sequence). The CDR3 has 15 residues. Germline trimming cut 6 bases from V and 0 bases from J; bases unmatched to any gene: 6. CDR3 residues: CASTYGQASGNTIYF. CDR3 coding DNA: TGTGCCAGCACTTACGGACAGGCCTCTGGAAACACCATATATTTT.

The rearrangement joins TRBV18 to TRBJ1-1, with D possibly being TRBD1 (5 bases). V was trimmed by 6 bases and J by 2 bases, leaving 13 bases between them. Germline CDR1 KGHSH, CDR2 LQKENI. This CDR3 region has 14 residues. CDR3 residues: CASSPGGGNTEAFF. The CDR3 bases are TGTGCCAGCTCCCCGGGGGGGGGAAACACTGAAGCTTTCTTT.

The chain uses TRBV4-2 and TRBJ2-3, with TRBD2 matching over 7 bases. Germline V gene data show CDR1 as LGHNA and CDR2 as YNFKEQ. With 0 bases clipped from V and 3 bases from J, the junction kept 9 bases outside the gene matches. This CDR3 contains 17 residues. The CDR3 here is CASSQDPGGGETDTQYF. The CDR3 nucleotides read TGTGCCAGCAGCCAAGATCCGGGCGGGGGAGAAACAGATACGCAGTATTTT.

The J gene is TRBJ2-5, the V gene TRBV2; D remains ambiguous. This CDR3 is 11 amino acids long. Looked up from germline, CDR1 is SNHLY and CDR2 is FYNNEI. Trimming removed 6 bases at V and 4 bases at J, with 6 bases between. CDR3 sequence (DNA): TGTGCCAGCAGCTCGGGAGAGACCCAGTACTTC. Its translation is CASSSGETQYF.

This CDR3 is CASSLLQESTEAFF. CDR3 nucleotides: TGTGCCAGCAGCCTACTACAGGAGTCCACTGAAGCTTTCTTT. V gene TRBV2 combines with J gene TRBJ1-1, with D possibly being TRBD1 (5 bases). This CDR3 contains 14 residues. Trimming shortened V by 6 bases and J by 4 bases, and 15 bases separated the two germline ends. Germline V gene data show CDR1 as SNHLY and CDR2 as FYNNEI.

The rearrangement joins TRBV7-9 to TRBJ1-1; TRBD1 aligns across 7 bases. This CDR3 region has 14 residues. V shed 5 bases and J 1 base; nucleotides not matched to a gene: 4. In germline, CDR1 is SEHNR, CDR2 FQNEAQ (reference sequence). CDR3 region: CASSIRDRNTEAFF. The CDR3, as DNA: TGTGCCAGCAGCATTCGGGACAGGAACACTGAAGCTTTCTTT.

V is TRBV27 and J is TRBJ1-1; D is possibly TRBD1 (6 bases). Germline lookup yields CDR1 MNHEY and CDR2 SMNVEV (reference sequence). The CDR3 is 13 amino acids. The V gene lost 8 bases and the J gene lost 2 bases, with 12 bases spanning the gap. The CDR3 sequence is CASGYRVNTEAFF. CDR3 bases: TGTGCCAGCGGATACAGGGTAAACACTGAAGCTTTCTTT.

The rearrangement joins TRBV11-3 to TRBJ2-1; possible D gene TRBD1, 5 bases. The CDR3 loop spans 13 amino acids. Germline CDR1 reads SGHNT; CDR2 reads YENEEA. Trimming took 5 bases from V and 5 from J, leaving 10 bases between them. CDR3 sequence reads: CASSPQGNNEQFF. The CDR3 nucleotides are TGTGCCAGCAGCCCCCAGGGAAACAATGAGCAGTTCTTC. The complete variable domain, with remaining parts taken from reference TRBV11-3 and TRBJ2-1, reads EAGVVQSPRYKIIEKKQPVAFWCNPISGHNTLYWYLQNLGQGPELLIRYENEEAVDDSQLPKDRFSAERLKGVDSTLKIQPAELGDSAVYLCASSPQGNNEQFFGPGTRLTVL.

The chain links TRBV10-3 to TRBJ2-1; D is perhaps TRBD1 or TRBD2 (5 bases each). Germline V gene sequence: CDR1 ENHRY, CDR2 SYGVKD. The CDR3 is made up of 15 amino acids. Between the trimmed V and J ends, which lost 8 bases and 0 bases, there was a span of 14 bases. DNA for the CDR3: TGTGCCATCTCCATGGGGGTAAGCTCCTACAATGAGCAGTTCTTC. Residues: CAISMGVSSYNEQFF.

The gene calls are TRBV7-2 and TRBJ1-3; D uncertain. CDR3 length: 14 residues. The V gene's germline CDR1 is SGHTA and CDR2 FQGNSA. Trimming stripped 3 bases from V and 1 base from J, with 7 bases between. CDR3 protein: CASSLGGSGNTIYF. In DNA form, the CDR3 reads TGTGCCAGCAGCTTGGGAGGGTCTGGAAACACCATATATTTT.

DNA of the CDR3: TGTGCCAGCAGTTACTTGGCAGACTCCTACAATGAGCAGTTCTTC. The encoded protein is CASSYLADSYNEQFF. The V call is TRBV6-5, the J call TRBJ2-1; D is ambiguous. Trimming took off 1 base at V and 0 bases at J, with 7 bases between the two ends. Germline CDR1 and CDR2: MNHEY and SVGAGI. CDR3 length equals 15 residues.

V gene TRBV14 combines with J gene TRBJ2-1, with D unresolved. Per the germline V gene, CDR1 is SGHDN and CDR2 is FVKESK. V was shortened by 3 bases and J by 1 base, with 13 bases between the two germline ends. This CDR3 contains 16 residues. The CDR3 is CASSQVDWLSYNEQFF. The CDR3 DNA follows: TGTGCCAGCAGCCAGGTCGACTGGCTATCCTACAATGAGCAGTTCTTC.

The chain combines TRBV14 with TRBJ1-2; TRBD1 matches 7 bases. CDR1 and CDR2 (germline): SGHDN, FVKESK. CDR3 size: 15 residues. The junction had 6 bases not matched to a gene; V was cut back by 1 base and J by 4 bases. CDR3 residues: CASSQVGRGLYGYTF. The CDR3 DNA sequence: TGTGCCAGCAGCCAAGTAGGGAGGGGGCTCTATGGCTACACCTTC.

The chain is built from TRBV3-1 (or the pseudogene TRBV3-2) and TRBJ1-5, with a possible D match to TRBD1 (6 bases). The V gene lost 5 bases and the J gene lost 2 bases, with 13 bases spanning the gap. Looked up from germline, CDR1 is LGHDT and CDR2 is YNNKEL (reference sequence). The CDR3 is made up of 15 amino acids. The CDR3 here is CASSSTGSRNQPQHF. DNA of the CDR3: TGTGCCAGCAGCTCTACAGGGTCCCGCAATCAGCCCCAGCATTTT.

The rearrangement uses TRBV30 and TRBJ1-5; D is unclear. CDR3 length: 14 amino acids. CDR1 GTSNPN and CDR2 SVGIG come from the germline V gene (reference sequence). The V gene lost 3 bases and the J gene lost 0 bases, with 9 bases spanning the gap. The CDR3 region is CAWRAPNSNQPQHF. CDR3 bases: TGTGCCTGGAGGGCCCCAAATAGCAATCAGCCCCAGCATTTT. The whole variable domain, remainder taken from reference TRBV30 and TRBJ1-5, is SQTIHQWPATLVQPVGSPLSLECTVEGTSNPNLYWYRQAAGRGLQLLFYSVGIGQISSEVPQNLSASRPQDRQFILSSKKLLLSDSGFYLCAWRAPNSNQPQHFGDGTRLSIL.

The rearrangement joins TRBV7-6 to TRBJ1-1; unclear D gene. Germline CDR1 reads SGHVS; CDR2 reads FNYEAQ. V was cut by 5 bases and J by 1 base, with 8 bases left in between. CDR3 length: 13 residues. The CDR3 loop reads CASSVDTNTEAFF. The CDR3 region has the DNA TGTGCCAGCAGCGTAGACACGAACACTGAAGCTTTCTTT.

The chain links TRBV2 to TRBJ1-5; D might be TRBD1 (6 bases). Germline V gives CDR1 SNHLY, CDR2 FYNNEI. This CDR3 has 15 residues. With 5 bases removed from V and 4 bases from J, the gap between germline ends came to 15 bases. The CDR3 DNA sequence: TGTGCCAGCAGTTCGTCAGGGGTAGGGAATCAGCCCCAGCATTTT. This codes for CASSSSGVGNQPQHF.

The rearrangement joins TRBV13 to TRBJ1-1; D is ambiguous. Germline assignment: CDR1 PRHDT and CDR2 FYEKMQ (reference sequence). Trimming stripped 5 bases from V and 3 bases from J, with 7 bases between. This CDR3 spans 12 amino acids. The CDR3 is CASSGRDTEAFF. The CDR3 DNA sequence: TGTGCCAGCAGCGGAAGGGACACTGAAGCTTTCTTT.

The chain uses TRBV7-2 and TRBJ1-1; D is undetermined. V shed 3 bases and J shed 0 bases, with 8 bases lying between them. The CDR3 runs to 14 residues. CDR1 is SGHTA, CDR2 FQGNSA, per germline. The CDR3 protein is CASSLTAMNTEAFF. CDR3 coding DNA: TGTGCCAGCAGCTTGACGGCTATGAACACTGAAGCTTTCTTT. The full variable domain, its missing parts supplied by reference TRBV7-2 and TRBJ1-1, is GAGVSQSPSNKVTEKGKDVELRCDPISGHTALYWYRQSLGQGLEFLIYFQGNSAPDKSGLPSDRFSAERTGGSVSTLTIQRTQQEDSAVYLCASSLTAMNTEAFFGQGTRLTVV.